What follows are 16 T cell receptor beta chains derived from one specimen sequenced in a study of Graves' ophthalmopathy and Graves' hyperthyroidism. Amplified material comprised TCR beta CDR3 regions derived from RNA transcripts. The first round was an RT-PCR with HTBI primers, and the second round was a multiplex PCR. TCRdb reprocessed the multiplex PCR reads via MiXCR and lists one record per CDR3 protein. The table includes hundreds of thousands of distinct CDR3 sequences, about a fifth detected once. Sequencing was performed on peripheral blood. The receptors stem from a woman aged 18-29 years with stable Graves' hyperthyroidism. Some clones in this sample may be carry-over from other donors' samples.

This clonotype turned up a few times. The rearrangement uses TRBV24-1 and TRBJ1-2; D is undetermined. Germline V lookup: CDR1 KGHDR, CDR2 SFDVKD. The CDR3 length is 13 residues. V gave up 6 bases and J gave up 0 bases, with 7 bases separating them. The DNA for the CDR3 is TGTGCCACCAGTCGCGAGGCTAACTATGGCTACACCTTC. Translated: CATSREANYGYTF.

In its sample, this clonotype was seen many times. The chain has TRBV6-2 or TRBV6-3 and TRBJ1-2; the D is unclear. The CDR3 extends over 13 amino acids. V was cut by 5 bases and J by 7 bases, with 14 bases left in between. CDR1 is MNHEY, CDR2 SVGEGT, per germline. The CDR3 sequence is CASSLRDGGGYTF. The CDR3 coding sequence is TGTGCCAGCAGTCTCCGGGATGGCGGTGGCTACACCTTC.

This clonotype showed up many times. V is TRBV20-1 and J is TRBJ1-6, with D tentatively TRBD1 (5 bases). Looked up from germline, CDR1 is DFQATT and CDR2 is SNEGSKA (reference sequence). The CDR3 is 13 amino acids. V lost 3 bases, J lost 9 bases, and 12 bases lay in between. The CDR3 region is CSASGRGFSPLHF. CDR3 coding DNA: TGCAGTGCTAGCGGGAGGGGTTTTTCACCCCTCCACTTT.

This clonotype was seen ten or more times. The chain employs TRBV14 and TRBJ1-5, with D perhaps TRBD1 (5 bases). The ends were cut back, 0 bases at V and 3 bases at J, with 15 bases in the middle. CDR1 is SGHDN and CDR2 is FVKESK in the germline V gene. This CDR3 region has 17 residues. The CDR3 DNA is TGTGCCAGCAGCCAAGATCATCCGGGGACTCACAATCAGCCCCAGCATTTT. Protein sequence: CASSQDHPGTHNQPQHF.

This clonotype was observed many times. The J gene is TRBJ2-5, the V gene TRBV2, with D perhaps assigned TRBD1 or TRBD2 (5 bases each). V was cut by 3 bases and J by 3 bases, with 8 bases left in between. This CDR3 comprises 13 residues. Germline-derived CDR1 and CDR2 are SNHLY and FYNNEI. In DNA form, the CDR3 reads TGTGCCAGCAGTGAGCAGGGAGAAGAGACCCAGTACTTC. Translating gives CASSEQGEETQYF.

This clonotype was seen many times. The J gene is TRBJ1-5, the V gene TRBV12-3 or TRBV12-4; no firm D call. The CDR3 covers 14 residues. The V end was cut by 6 bases, the J end by 2 bases, with 11 bases between. The CDR3 loop reads CASRGGSGNQPQHF. CDR3 in DNA: TGTGCCAGCAGGGGTGGTTCCGGCAATCAGCCCCAGCATTTT.

This clonotype was counted ten times or more. The V and J genes are TRBV6-1 and TRBJ2-2; 8 bases line up with TRBD1. CDR3 size: 16 residues. The V gene's germline CDR1 is MNHNS and CDR2 SASEGT. With V trimmed by 6 bases and J by 5 bases, 11 bases remained unmatched. The CDR3 sequence: CASSGGQGLGTGELFF. CDR3 DNA sequence: TGTGCCAGCAGCGGAGGACAGGGTTTGGGGACCGGGGAGCTGTTTTTT.

This clonotype was recorded many times. The genes are TRBV27 and TRBJ1-1; 12 bases agree with TRBD1. This CDR3 has 15 residues. The germline V gene encodes CDR1 MNHEY and CDR2 SMNVEV (reference sequence). Unmatched junction bases numbered 9, after V lost 6 bases and J lost 7 bases. CDR3 sequence: CASRAPGQGADEAFF. CDR3 DNA: TGTGCCAGCAGAGCACCGGGACAGGGGGCGGATGAAGCTTTCTTT.

This chain connects TRBV9 to TRBJ2-7, with 10 bases matching TRBD1. The CDR3 spans 14 residues. The germline V gene encodes CDR1 SGDLS and CDR2 YYNGEE. The V and J ends lost 2 bases and 6 bases, in that order; junction bases with no gene match: 5. The CDR3 DNA reads as TGTGCCAGCAGCGTCGGACAGGGGGAAGTCGAGCAGTACTTC. Its protein is CASSVGQGEVEQYF.

This clonotype has only one observation. The junction and the germline gene differ at one end; a read error may be behind it. The chain combines TRBV11-2 with TRBJ2-7, with D possibly being TRBD2 (7 bases). This CDR3 spans 16 amino acids. The germline V gene encodes CDR1 SGHAT and CDR2 FQNNGV. The CDR3 sequence: CASSPRGGGRHYEQYF. CDR3 nucleotides: TGCGCCAGCAGCCCTAGGGGGGGCGGACGCCACTACGAGCAGTACTTC.

This clonotype showed up many times. V usage is TRBV20-1 and J usage is TRBJ1-1; D not certain. The V end was cut by 3 bases, the J end by 1 base, with 15 bases between. Germline V gene data show CDR1 as DFQATT and CDR2 as SNEGSKA (reference sequence). The CDR3 sequence is 15 residues long. The chain's CDR3 is CSARMYELSNTEAFF. The CDR3 region has the DNA TGCAGTGCTAGGATGTATGAGCTCTCGAACACTGAAGCTTTCTTT.

This clonotype was seen many times. The chain joins TRBV6-2 or TRBV6-3 to TRBJ1-2; D gene unclear. The CDR3 runs to 10 residues. Trimming left V 2 bases short and J 10 bases short, with 5 bases between. The germline gives CDR1 MNHEY, CDR2 SVGEGT. The CDR3 DNA reads as TGTGCCAGCAGTTACGGCACCTACACCTTC. This sequence encodes CASSYGTYTF.

This clonotype was counted many times. This chain connects TRBV27 to TRBJ2-7; perhaps TRBD1 as D (6 bases). The CDR3 totals 15 residues. The ends were cut back, 0 bases at V and 2 bases at J, with 11 bases in the middle. The germline CDR1 and CDR2 sequences are MNHEY and SMNVEV (reference sequence). DNA of the CDR3: TGTGCCAGCAGTTTATCCCGCACAGGGACCTACGAGCAGTACTTC. It is translated as CASSLSRTGTYEQYF.

Comment on this clonotype: One end of the junction fails to match germline, which may point to a read error. The CDR3 DNA reads as TGTGCCAGCAGTGATCCGGGACACCTAAACTACGAGCTGTACTTC. Protein: CASSDPGHLNYELYF. This chain joins TRBV6-1 and TRBJ2-7; D possibly corresponds to TRBD1 (6 bases). Germline CDR1 reads MNHNS; CDR2 reads SASEGT. The CDR3 sequence is 15 residues long.

The chain has TRBV6-2 or TRBV6-3 and TRBJ2-5; TRBD2 aligns across 7 bases. Unmatched junction bases numbered 12, after V lost 8 bases and J lost 0 bases. This CDR3 is 16 amino acids long. Germline CDR1 MNHEY, CDR2 SVGEGT. This chain's CDR3 is CASRDRDYRNQETQYF. CDR3 in DNA: TGTGCCAGCCGGGACCGGGACTATCGAAACCAAGAGACCCAGTACTTC.

This clonotype was seen ten or more times. This chain uses TRBV7-9 with TRBJ2-5; possible D gene TRBD2, 6 bases. Germline V CDR1 and CDR2: SEHNR, FQNEAQ (reference sequence). The CDR3 is 14 amino acids. V lost 4 bases, J lost 0 bases, and 9 bases lay in between. The CDR3: CASSSRGYQETQYF. The CDR3 DNA is TGTGCCAGCAGCTCCCGGGGGTACCAAGAGACCCAGTACTTC.